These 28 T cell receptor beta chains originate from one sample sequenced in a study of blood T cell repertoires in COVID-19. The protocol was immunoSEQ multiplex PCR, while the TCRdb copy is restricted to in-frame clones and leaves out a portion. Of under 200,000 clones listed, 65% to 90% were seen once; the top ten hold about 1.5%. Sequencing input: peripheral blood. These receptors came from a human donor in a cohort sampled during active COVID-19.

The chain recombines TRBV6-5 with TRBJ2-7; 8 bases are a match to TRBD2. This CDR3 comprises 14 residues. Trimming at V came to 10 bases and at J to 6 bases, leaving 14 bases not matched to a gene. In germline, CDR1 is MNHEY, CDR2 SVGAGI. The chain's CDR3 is CATEWGGGSSEQYF. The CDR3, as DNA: TGTGCCACCGAATGGGGCGGGGGGTCGTCCGAGCAGTACTTC.

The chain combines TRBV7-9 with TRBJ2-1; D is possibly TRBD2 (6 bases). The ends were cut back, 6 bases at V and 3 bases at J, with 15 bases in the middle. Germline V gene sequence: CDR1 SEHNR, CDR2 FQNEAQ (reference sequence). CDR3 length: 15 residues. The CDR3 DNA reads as TGTGCCAGCAGTAGCCGGGACTCCATCTACAATGAGCAGTTCTTC. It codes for CASSSRDSIYNEQFF.

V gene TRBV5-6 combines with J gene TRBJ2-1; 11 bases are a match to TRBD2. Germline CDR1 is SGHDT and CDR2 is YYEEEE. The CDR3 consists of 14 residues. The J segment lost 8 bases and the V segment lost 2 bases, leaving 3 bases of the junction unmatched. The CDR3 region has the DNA TGTGCCAGCAGCTTCACTAGCGGGGGCCATGAGCAGTTCTTC. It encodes CASSFTSGGHEQFF.

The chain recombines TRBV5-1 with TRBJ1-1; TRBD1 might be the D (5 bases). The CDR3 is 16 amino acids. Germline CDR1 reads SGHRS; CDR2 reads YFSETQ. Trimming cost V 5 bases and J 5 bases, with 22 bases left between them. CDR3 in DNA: TGCGCCAGCAGTCATGCAGCCGGGACTCAAGGGACTGAAGCTTTCTTT. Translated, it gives CASSHAAGTQGTEAFF.

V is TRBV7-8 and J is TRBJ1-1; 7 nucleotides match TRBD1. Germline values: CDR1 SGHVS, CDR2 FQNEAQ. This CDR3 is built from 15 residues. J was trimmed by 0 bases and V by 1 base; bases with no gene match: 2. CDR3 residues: CASSLEGQLNTEAFF. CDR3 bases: TGTGCCAGCAGCTTAGAGGGACAGTTGAACACTGAAGCTTTCTTT. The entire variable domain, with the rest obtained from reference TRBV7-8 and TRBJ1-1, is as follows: GAGVSQSPRYKVAKRGQDVALRCDPISGHVSLFWYQQALGQGPEFLTYFQNEAQLDKSGLPSDRFFAERPEGSVSTLKIQRTQQEDSAVYLCASSLEGQLNTEAFFGQGTRLTVV.

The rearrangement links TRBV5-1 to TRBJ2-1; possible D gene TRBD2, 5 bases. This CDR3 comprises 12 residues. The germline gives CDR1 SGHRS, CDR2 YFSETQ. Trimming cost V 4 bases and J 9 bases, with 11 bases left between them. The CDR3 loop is CASSAKEVEQFF. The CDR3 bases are TGCGCCAGCAGCGCCAAGGAGGTTGAGCAGTTCTTC.

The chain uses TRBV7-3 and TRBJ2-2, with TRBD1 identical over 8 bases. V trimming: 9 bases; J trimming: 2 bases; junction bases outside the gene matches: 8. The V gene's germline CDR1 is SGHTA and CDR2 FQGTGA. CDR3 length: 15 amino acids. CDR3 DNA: TGTGCCAGTACCGTAACAGGGGGTAACACCGGGGAGCTGTTTTTT. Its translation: CASTVTGGNTGELFF.

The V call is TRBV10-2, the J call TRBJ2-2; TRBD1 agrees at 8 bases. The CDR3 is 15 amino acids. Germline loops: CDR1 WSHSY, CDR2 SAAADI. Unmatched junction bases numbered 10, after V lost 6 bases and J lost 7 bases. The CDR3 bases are TGCGCCAGCAGGGGGGGAGACAGGGGTTTCGGGGAGCTGTTTTTT. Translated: CASRGGDRGFGELFF.

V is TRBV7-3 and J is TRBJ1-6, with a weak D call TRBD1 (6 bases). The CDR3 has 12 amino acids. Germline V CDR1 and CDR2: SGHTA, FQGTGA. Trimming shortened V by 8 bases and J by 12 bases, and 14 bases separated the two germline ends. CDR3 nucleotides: TGTGCCAGCGGATTTGAAGGGGGACCCCTCCACTTT. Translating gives CASGFEGGPLHF.

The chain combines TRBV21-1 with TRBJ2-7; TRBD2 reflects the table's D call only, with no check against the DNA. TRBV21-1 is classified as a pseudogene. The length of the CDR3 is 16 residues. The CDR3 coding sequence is TGTGCCAGCAGCATCCCCCCCGTGGAGGCGACCTACGAGCAGTACTTC. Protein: CASSIPPVEATYEQYF.

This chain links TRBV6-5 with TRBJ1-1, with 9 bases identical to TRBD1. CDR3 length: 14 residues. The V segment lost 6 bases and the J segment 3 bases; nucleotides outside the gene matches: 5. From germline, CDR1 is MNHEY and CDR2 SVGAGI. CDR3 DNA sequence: TGTGCCAGCAGAGGGACAGGGAGTCACACTGAAGCTTTCTTT. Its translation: CASRGTGSHTEAFF.

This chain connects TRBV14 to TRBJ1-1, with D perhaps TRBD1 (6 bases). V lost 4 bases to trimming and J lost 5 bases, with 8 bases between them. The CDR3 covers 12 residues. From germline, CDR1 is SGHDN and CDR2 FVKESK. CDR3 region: CASSPGTTEAFF. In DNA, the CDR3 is TGTGCCAGCAGCCCAGGGACAACTGAAGCTTTCTTT. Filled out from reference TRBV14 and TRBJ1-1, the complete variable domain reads EAGVTQFPSHSVIEKGQTVTLRCDPISGHDNLYWYRRVMGKEIKFLLHFVKESKQDESGMPNNRFLAERTGGTYSTLKVQPAELEDSGVYFCASSPGTTEAFFGQGTRLTVV.

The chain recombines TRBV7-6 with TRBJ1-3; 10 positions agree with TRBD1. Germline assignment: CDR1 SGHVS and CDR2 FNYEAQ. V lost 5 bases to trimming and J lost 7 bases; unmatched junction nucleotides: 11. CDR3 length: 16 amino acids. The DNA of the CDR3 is TGTGCCAGCAGCGACACGGGACAGGGGAGAGGTAACACCATATATTTT. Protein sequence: CASSDTGQGRGNTIYF.

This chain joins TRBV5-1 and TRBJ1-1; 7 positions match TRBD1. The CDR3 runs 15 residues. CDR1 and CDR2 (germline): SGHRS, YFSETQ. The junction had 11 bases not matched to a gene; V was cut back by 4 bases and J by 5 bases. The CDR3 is CASSRGTAEGTEAFF. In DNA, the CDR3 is TGCGCCAGCAGCCGCGGGACAGCGGAGGGTACTGAAGCTTTCTTT.

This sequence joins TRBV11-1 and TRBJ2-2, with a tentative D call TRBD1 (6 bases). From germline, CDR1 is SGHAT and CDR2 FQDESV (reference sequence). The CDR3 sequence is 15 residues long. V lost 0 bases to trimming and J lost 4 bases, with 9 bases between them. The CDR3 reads CASSLATGPTGELFF. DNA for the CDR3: TGTGCCAGCAGCTTAGCCACAGGGCCCACCGGGGAGCTGTTTTTT.

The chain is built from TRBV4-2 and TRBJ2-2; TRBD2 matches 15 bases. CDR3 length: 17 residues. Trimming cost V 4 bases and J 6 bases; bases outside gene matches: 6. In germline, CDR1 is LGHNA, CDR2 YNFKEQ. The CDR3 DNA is TGTGCCAGCAGCCGGACTAGCGGGGGGGCTGGTTCCGGGGAGCTGTTTTTT. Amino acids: CASSRTSGGAGSGELFF.

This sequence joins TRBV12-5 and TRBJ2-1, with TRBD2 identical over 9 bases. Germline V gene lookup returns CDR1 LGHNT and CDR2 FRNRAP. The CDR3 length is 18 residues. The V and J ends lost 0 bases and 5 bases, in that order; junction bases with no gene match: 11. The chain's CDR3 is CASGLVPGGGGADNEQFF. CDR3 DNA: TGTGCTAGTGGTTTGGTACCCGGAGGCGGGGGGGCTGACAATGAGCAGTTCTTC. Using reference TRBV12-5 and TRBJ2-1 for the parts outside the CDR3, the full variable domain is DARVTQTPRHKVTEMGQEVTMRCQPILGHNTVFWYRQTMMQGLELLAYFRNRAPLDDSGMPKDRFSAEMPDATLATLKIQPSEPRDSAVYFCASGLVPGGGGADNEQFFGPGTRLTVL.

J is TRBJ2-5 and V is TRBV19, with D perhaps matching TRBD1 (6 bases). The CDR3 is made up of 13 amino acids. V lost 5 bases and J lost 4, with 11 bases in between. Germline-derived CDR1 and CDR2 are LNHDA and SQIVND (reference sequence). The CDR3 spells CASSYPGAETQYF. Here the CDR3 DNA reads TGTGCCAGTAGTTATCCAGGGGCAGAGACCCAGTACTTC.

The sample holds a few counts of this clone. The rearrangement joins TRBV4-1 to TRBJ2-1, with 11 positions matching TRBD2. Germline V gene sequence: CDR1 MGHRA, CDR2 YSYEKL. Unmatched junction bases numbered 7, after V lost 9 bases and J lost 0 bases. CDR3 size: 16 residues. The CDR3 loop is CASTSGGLISYNEQFF. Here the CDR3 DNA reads TGCGCCAGTACTAGCGGGGGCCTCATCTCCTACAATGAGCAGTTCTTC.

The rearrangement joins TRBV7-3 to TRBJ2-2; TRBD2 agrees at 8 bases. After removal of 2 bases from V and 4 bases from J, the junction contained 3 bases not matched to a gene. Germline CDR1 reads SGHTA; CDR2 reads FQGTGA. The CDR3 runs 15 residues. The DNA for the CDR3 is TGTGCCAGCAGCTTAGCTAGCGGGTCCACCGGGGAGCTGTTTTTT. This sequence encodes CASSLASGSTGELFF.

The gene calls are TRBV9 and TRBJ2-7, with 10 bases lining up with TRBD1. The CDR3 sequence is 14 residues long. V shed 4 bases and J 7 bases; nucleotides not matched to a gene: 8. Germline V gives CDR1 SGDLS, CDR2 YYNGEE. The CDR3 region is CASSPGTGAWEQYF. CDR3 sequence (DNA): TGTGCCAGCAGCCCCGGGACAGGGGCGTGGGAGCAGTACTTC.

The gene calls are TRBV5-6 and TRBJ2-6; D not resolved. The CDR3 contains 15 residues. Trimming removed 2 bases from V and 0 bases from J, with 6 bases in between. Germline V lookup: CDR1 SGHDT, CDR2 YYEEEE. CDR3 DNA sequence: TGTGCCAGCAGCTTATCAGGCTCTGGGGCCAACGTCCTGACTTTC. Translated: CASSLSGSGANVLTF.

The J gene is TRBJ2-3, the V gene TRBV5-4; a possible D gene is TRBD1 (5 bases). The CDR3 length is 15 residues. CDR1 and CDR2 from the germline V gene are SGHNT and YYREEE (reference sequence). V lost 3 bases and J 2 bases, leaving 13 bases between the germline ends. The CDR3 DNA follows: TGTGCCAGCAGCTCCTCTAGGGGTTTCACAGATACGCAGTATTTT. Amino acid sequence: CASSSSRGFTDTQYF. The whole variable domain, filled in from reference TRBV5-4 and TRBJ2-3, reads ETGVTQSPTHLIKTRGQQVTLRCSSQSGHNTVSWYQQALGQGPQFIFQYYREEENGRGNFPPRFSGLQFPNYSSELNVNALELDDSALYLCASSSSRGFTDTQYFGPGTRLTVL.

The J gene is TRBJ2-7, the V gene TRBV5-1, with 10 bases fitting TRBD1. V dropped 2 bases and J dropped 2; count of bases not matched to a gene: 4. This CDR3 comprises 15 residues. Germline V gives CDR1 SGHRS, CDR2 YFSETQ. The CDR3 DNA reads TGCGCCAGCAGCTTACTGGGACAGGGGCCCTACGAGCAGTACTTC. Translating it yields CASSLLGQGPYEQYF.

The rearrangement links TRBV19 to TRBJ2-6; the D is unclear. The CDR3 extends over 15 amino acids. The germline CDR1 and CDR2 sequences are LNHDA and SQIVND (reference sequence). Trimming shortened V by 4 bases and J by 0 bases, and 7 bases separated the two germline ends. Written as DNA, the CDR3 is TGTGCCAGTAGTAAGATCAGCTCTGGGGCCAACGTCCTGACTTTC. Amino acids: CASSKISSGANVLTF.

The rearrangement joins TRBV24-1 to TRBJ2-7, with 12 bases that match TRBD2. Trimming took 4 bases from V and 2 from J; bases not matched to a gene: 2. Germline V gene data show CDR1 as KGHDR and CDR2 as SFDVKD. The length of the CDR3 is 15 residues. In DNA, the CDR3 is TGTGCCACCAGTGACTCTAGCGGGGGGGCCTACGAGCAGTACTTC. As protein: CATSDSSGGAYEQYF.

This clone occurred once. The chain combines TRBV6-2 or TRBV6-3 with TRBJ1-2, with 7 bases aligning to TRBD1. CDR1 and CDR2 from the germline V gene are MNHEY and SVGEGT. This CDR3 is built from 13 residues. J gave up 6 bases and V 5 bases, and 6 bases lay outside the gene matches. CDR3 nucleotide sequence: TGTGCCAGCAGTCCAGGGGGTGTCGATGGCTACACCTTC. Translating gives CASSPGGVDGYTF.

The CDR3, as DNA: TGTGCCAGCAGTCGACAGGGGGCCTACGAGCAGTACTTC. This encodes CASSRQGAYEQYF. The chain employs TRBV25-1 and TRBJ2-7, with 9 bases identical to TRBD1. Germline trimming cut 5 bases from V and 2 bases from J; bases unmatched to any gene: 1. This CDR3 is built from 13 residues. Germline V lookup: CDR1 MGHDK, CDR2 SYGVNS.